A single sample is the source of the 24 T cell receptor beta chains below, sequenced in a study of T cell responses to AZD1222 COVID-19 vaccine (dated by TCRdb to the early 2020s). The sample's time point label is to be understood as: about 28 days (+/-7) after the second vaccine dose. The method behind the library was the immunoSEQ multiplex PCR assay. Drawn from immuneACCESS, this table holds only the in-frame rearrangements with V and J called that TCRdb kept. Clones are partly lost; checked studies trace under half to an unresolved V gene and leave the rest unexplained. In all, the sample holds about 52,000 clones, and approximately 86% of those were seen once. Approximately 2.6% of the sample is held by the ten biggest clonotypes. Sequences were derived from peripheral blood, sampled 28 days after the second AZD1222 dose. The receptor source for this set is an adult who received the AZD1222 COVID-19 vaccine.

In its sample, this clone was seen once. The V gene is TRBV28, the J gene TRBJ2-7; 8 positions agree with TRBD2. The CDR3 length is 17 residues. V was clipped by 6 bases and J by 4 bases; unmatched bases: 17. The germline V gene encodes CDR1 MDHEN and CDR2 SYDVKM. The CDR3 nucleotides read TGTGCCAGCAGGACGGGGCTAGCGGGCCGTTCGGGTTACGAGCAGTACTTC. Protein: CASRTGLAGRSGYEQYF.

The CDR3 bases are TGCGCCAGCAGCTCCGGACTAGCGCCTCGCAGCGAGCAGTACTTC. This translates into CASSSGLAPRSEQYF. The genes are TRBV5-1 and TRBJ2-7; 9 positions agree with TRBD2. Germline CDR1 is SGHRS and CDR2 is YFSETQ. The CDR3 is 15 residues long. After removal of 3 bases from V and 6 bases from J, the junction contained 10 bases not matched to a gene.

Here the CDR3 DNA reads TGTGCCAGCAGCTTATTTTTAGGCGGGAGTAGCGGGACCGGGGAGCTGTTTTTT. Its translation is CASSLFLGGSSGTGELFF. The chain couples TRBV13 to TRBJ2-2, with 7 nucleotides matching TRBD2. The CDR3 length is 18 residues. The trim removed 2 bases at V and 5 bases at J, leaving 14 bases unmatched. Germline lookup yields CDR1 PRHDT and CDR2 FYEKMQ (reference sequence).

This clone occurred once. This rearrangement joins TRBV3-1 (or the pseudogene TRBV3-2) to TRBJ1-5; D possibly corresponds to TRBD1 (6 bases). The CDR3 loop spans 15 amino acids. V lost 3 bases and J lost 4, with 13 bases in between. CDR1 is LGHDT, CDR2 YNNKEL, per germline (reference sequence). The CDR3 spells CASSHLGTPNQPQHF. As DNA, the CDR3 is TGTGCCAGCAGCCATTTAGGGACACCTAATCAGCCCCAGCATTTT.

This clone was counted a few times. The rearrangement links TRBV5-6 to TRBJ2-1; D possibly corresponds to TRBD2 (6 bases). This CDR3 comprises 15 residues. CDR1 is SGHDT, CDR2 YYEEEE, per germline. The germline V and J ends were trimmed by 4 bases and 5 bases, with 16 bases remaining between them. CDR3 sequence reads: CASSGNGGPDNEQFF. CDR3 nucleotide sequence: TGTGCCAGCAGCGGTAACGGGGGACCCGACAATGAGCAGTTCTTC. The whole variable domain, remainder taken from reference TRBV5-6 and TRBJ2-1, is DAGVTQSPTHLIKTRGQQVTLRCSPKSGHDTVSWYQQALGQGPQFIFQYYEEEERQRGNFPDRFSGHQFPNYSSELNVNALLLGDSALYLCASSGNGGPDNEQFFGPGTRLTVL.

The chain uses TRBV28 and TRBJ2-6; D possibly corresponds to TRBD1 (5 bases). The V and J ends lost 2 bases and 0 bases respectively, with 5 bases between them. The CDR3 runs 15 residues. From germline, CDR1 is MDHEN and CDR2 SYDVKM. CDR3 coding DNA: TGTGCCAGCAGTTTACAGGGCTCTGGGGCCAACGTCCTGACTTTC. This codes for CASSLQGSGANVLTF.

The chain is built from TRBV6-5 and TRBJ2-5; 8 bases are a match to TRBD1. This CDR3 contains 14 residues. The V and J ends lost 7 bases and 5 bases, in that order; junction bases with no gene match: 9. In germline, CDR1 is MNHEY, CDR2 SVGAGI. The CDR3 nucleotides are TGTGCCAGCAACGGACAGGGAGTCTGGGAGACCCAGTACTTC. It encodes CASNGQGVWETQYF.

The chain carries TRBV7-2 and TRBJ2-1; 7 positions agree with TRBD2. With V trimmed by 6 bases and J by 2 bases, 7 bases remained unmatched. The CDR3 sequence is 15 residues long. Germline V CDR1 and CDR2: SGHTA, FQGNSA. This CDR3 reads CASSSTGTTYNEQFF. The CDR3 DNA reads TGTGCCAGCAGTTCGACCGGGACTACCTACAATGAGCAGTTCTTC.

V usage is TRBV25-1 and J usage is TRBJ1-1, with TRBD1 identical over 10 bases. Germline lookup yields CDR1 MGHDK and CDR2 SYGVNS. V lost 6 bases to trimming and J lost 1 base; unmatched junction nucleotides: 2. The CDR3 runs to 14 residues. CDR3 residues: CASSRDRGNTEAFF. In DNA form, the CDR3 reads TGTGCCAGCAGCCGGGACAGGGGGAACACTGAAGCTTTCTTT.

V usage is TRBV9 and J usage is TRBJ1-2; no clear D. The CDR3 runs to 12 residues. Trimming stripped 0 bases from V and 8 bases from J, with 8 bases between. Germline CDR1 reads SGDLS; CDR2 reads YYNGEE. The CDR3 coding sequence is TGTGCCAGCAGCGTAGTGGCAGGAGGCTACACCTTC. Its translation is CASSVVAGGYTF.

The V gene is TRBV7-6, the J gene TRBJ2-7; D is perhaps TRBD1 (6 bases). CDR3 length: 14 residues. Trimming pared 1 base from V and 3 bases from J, leaving 10 bases between. Germline V gene sequence: CDR1 SGHVS, CDR2 FNYEAQ. CDR3 in DNA: TGTGCCAGCAGCTTAGAACCACAGGGCTACGAGCAGTACTTC. It yields the protein CASSLEPQGYEQYF.

In this sample, this clone turned up a few times. The chain recombines TRBV28 with TRBJ2-7; D unclear. Trimming stripped 5 bases from V and 7 bases from J, with 9 bases between. Germline V gives CDR1 MDHEN, CDR2 SYDVKM. This CDR3 is 11 amino acids long. Here the CDR3 DNA reads TGTGCCAGCAGTCCTAAGGGTGAGCAGTACTTC. Its translation is CASSPKGEQYF.

The chain's CDR3 is CASSLPRLAGGGSQETQYF. CDR3 DNA sequence: TGCGCCAGCAGCTTGCCCAGGTTAGCGGGAGGGGGCTCTCAAGAGACCCAGTACTTC. The chain is built from TRBV5-1 and TRBJ2-5, with TRBD2 identical over 11 bases. With V trimmed by 1 base and J by 2 bases, 13 bases remained unmatched. There are 19 residues in the CDR3. Germline CDR1 reads SGHRS; CDR2 reads YFSETQ. The full variable domain, in which reference TRBV5-1 and TRBJ2-5 provide the parts outside the CDR3, is KAGVTQTPRYLIKTRGQQVTLSCSPISGHRSVSWYQQTPGQGLQFLFEYFSETQRNKGNFPGRFSGRQFSNSRSEMNVSTLELGDSALYLCASSLPRLAGGGSQETQYFGPGTRLLVL.

The rearrangement uses TRBV7-3 and TRBJ2-3; 9 nucleotides line up with TRBD2. The CDR3 length is 16 residues. Trimming at V came to 5 bases and at J to 5 bases, leaving 11 bases not matched to a gene. The germline CDR1 and CDR2 sequences are SGHTA and FQGTGA. The CDR3: CASSPSGTSRIDTQYF. The CDR3 region has the DNA TGTGCCAGCAGCCCTTCAGGGACTAGCAGGATAGATACGCAGTATTTT.

In its sample, this clone was seen a few times. V is TRBV24-1 and J is TRBJ2-5, with TRBD2 matching over 7 bases. This CDR3 has 15 residues. V was clipped by 4 bases and J by 4 bases; unmatched bases: 8. Looked up from germline, CDR1 is KGHDR and CDR2 is SFDVKD. CDR3 sequence: CATSDASGVRETQYF. The CDR3 DNA reads TGTGCCACCAGTGACGCCAGCGGGGTCCGAGAGACCCAGTACTTC.

The chain recombines TRBV30 with TRBJ2-7; D gene uncertain. The CDR3 has 12 amino acids. Trimming removed 2 bases from V and 6 bases from J, with 11 bases in between. The germline gives CDR1 GTSNPN, CDR2 SVGIG (reference sequence). The DNA of the CDR3 is TGTGCCTGGAGTACCCCCCTGGGCGAGCAGTACTTC. Residues: CAWSTPLGEQYF.

The chain links TRBV7-8 to TRBJ2-3, with D perhaps matching TRBD2 (6 bases). The CDR3 has 16 residues. CDR1 is SGHVS and CDR2 is FQNEAQ in the germline V gene. V was trimmed by 5 bases and J by 6 bases, leaving 21 bases between them. CDR3 in amino acids: CASSAKPSSGVDTQYF. The DNA for the CDR3 is TGTGCCAGCAGCGCAAAGCCCTCCTCGGGGGTGGATACGCAGTATTTT.

The rearrangement uses TRBV4-2 and TRBJ1-6; weak D call: TRBD1 (6 bases). The CDR3 sequence is 16 residues long. V dropped 4 bases and J dropped 7 bases, with 17 bases sitting between them. Looked up from germline, CDR1 is LGHNA and CDR2 is YNFKEQ. CDR3 region: CASSPAGGQGNSPLHF. CDR3 in DNA: TGTGCCAGCAGCCCCGCCGGGGGACAAGGGAATTCACCCCTCCACTTT.

This chain uses TRBV6-1 with TRBJ1-2; the D is unclear. Germline V gene data show CDR1 as MNHNS and CDR2 as SASEGT. Trimming took off 3 bases at V and 7 bases at J, with 12 bases between the two ends. CDR3 length equals 13 residues. CDR3: CASSERAARGYTF. CDR3 sequence (DNA): TGTGCCAGCAGTGAGAGGGCCGCGCGTGGCTACACCTTC.

J is TRBJ1-5 and V is TRBV5-1, with D possibly being TRBD1 (5 bases). The germline V gene encodes CDR1 SGHRS and CDR2 YFSETQ. The ends were cut back, 0 bases at V and 1 base at J, with 11 bases in the middle. The CDR3 covers 16 residues. In DNA, the CDR3 is TGCGCCAGCAGCTTGGGCGGCAGGGAAAGCAATCAGCCCCAGCATTTT. Translated: CASSLGGRESNQPQHF.

The chain couples TRBV7-2 to TRBJ2-7; 10 positions match TRBD2. Germline V gene sequence: CDR1 SGHTA, CDR2 FQGNSA. The V gene end was trimmed by 6 bases and the J gene end by 2 bases; junction bases not matched to a gene: 10. This CDR3 is built from 16 residues. CDR3 residues: CASRLGGAGGPYEQYF. The CDR3 DNA is TGTGCCAGCAGGCTGGGGGGAGCGGGAGGGCCCTACGAGCAGTACTTC.

This clone showed up just a few times. The chain uses TRBV19 and TRBJ2-5; either TRBD1 or TRBD2 may fit D (6 bases each). The CDR3 has 15 amino acids. Germline V gives CDR1 LNHDA, CDR2 SQIVND (reference sequence). With 3 bases removed from V and 2 bases from J, the gap between germline ends came to 13 bases. The CDR3 region has the DNA TGTGCCAGTAGTATGGGGGGCCCACGACAAGAGACCCAGTACTTC. This gives the protein CASSMGGPRQETQYF. The full variable domain, completed using reference TRBV19 and TRBJ2-5, is DGGITQSPKYLFRKEGQNVTLSCEQNLNHDAMYWYRQDPGQGLRLIYYSQIVNDFQKGDIAEGYSVSREKKESFPLTVTSAQKNPTAFYLCASSMGGPRQETQYFGPGTRLLVL.

The gene calls are TRBV6-1 and TRBJ2-5, with 8 nucleotides matching TRBD2. V shed 1 base and J 4 bases; nucleotides not matched to a gene: 2. CDR1 is MNHNS, CDR2 SASEGT, per germline. The CDR3 is 14 residues long. The CDR3 DNA is TGTGCCAGCAGTGAAGGGACTAGCTCAGAGACCCAGTACTTC. It specifies CASSEGTSSETQYF.

This clone qualifies as medium-sized. This rearrangement joins TRBV6-1 to TRBJ2-3, with TRBD2 as a possible D gene (6 bases). The V end lost 4 bases, the J end lost 4 bases, and 18 bases lay between the germline ends. This CDR3 spans 16 amino acids. Germline V gene lookup returns CDR1 MNHNS and CDR2 SASEGT. In DNA, the CDR3 is TGTGCCAGCAGTGTTATCGGGAGAGGCCGTTCAGATACGCAGTATTTT. It codes for CASSVIGRGRSDTQYF.